Below, 16 T cell receptor beta chains from the same sample are listed, as sequenced in a study of T cell changes during pregnancy in multiple sclerosis. Data came from immunoSEQ multiplex PCR; TCRdb stores just in-frame clones and leaves some out. In the table there are some 74,000 clones, roughly 92% of which are singletons. The material sequenced was peripheral blood, taken after pregnancy. The origin of the receptors is a female donor in good health, enrolled as a control in a pregnancy study.

This clone was counted a few times. The rearrangement uses TRBV5-4 and TRBJ1-2, with no clear D. This CDR3 comprises 13 residues. V lost 0 bases and J lost 4, with 7 bases in between. CDR1 is SGHNT and CDR2 is YYREEE in the germline V gene (reference sequence). CDR3 DNA sequence: TGTGCCAGCAGCTTGGCAGGAGGCTATGGCTACACCTTC. Amino acid sequence: CASSLAGGYGYTF.

V is TRBV7-2 and J is TRBJ2-1, with 8 bases that match TRBD1. There are 15 residues in the CDR3. CDR1 and CDR2 (germline): SGHTA, FQGNSA. J lost 3 bases, V lost 5 bases, and 6 bases had no gene match. CDR3 bases: TGTGCCAGCAGCCGGACAGGGATCAACTACAATGAGCAGTTCTTC. Its protein is CASSRTGINYNEQFF.

The chain joins TRBV19 to TRBJ2-5, with TRBD2 matching 9 bases. Germline V lookup: CDR1 LNHDA, CDR2 SQIVND (reference sequence). This CDR3 spans 13 amino acids. V dropped 9 bases and J dropped 5; count of bases not matched to a gene: 7. The CDR3 spells CASSRTSAETQYF. DNA for the CDR3: TGTGCCAGCAGCAGGACTAGCGCCGAGACCCAGTACTTC. Based on the CDR3 plus reference TRBV19 and TRBJ2-5, the full variable domain is DGGITQSPKYLFRKEGQNVTLSCEQNLNHDAMYWYRQDPGQGLRLIYYSQIVNDFQKGDIAEGYSVSREKKESFPLTVTSAQKNPTAFYLCASSRTSAETQYFGPGTRLLVL.

The CDR3 spells CASSPHGGVNTEAFF. The CDR3 bases are TGTGCCAGCAGTCCCCATGGGGGGGTTAACACTGAAGCTTTCTTT. The chain combines TRBV27 with TRBJ1-1; perhaps TRBD1 as D (5 bases). CDR1 and CDR2 from the germline V gene are MNHEY and SMNVEV (reference sequence). This CDR3 is built from 15 residues. V was trimmed by 5 bases and J by 2 bases, leaving 15 bases between them.

The V gene is TRBV28, the J gene TRBJ2-7; D not resolved. Germline values: CDR1 MDHEN, CDR2 SYDVKM. This CDR3 spans 14 amino acids. Trimming took off 1 base at V and 4 bases at J, with 11 bases between the two ends. As DNA, the CDR3 is TGTGCCAGCAGTTTATTGGGCACCTCTTACGAGCAGTACTTC. Translated, it gives CASSLLGTSYEQYF.

The CDR3 sequence is CASSLHISYEQYF. CDR3 coding DNA: TGTGCCAGCAGCTTACATATCTCCTACGAGCAGTACTTC. This chain links TRBV5-5 with TRBJ2-7, with D unresolved. In germline, CDR1 is SGHKS, CDR2 YYEKEE (reference sequence). The CDR3 loop spans 13 amino acids. Trimming pared 2 bases from V and 0 bases from J, leaving 6 bases between.

V usage is TRBV7-9 and J usage is TRBJ1-1; D is ambiguous. The germline V gene encodes CDR1 SEHNR and CDR2 FQNEAQ (reference sequence). Trimming pared 5 bases from V and 2 bases from J, leaving 9 bases between. The CDR3 contains 13 residues. This chain's CDR3 is CASSRVGNTEAFF. CDR3 in DNA: TGTGCCAGCAGCCGCGTTGGTAACACTGAAGCTTTCTTT.

The J gene is TRBJ2-7, the V gene TRBV7-9, with D hard to call. The CDR3 contains 14 residues. V was cut by 6 bases and J by 6 bases, with 18 bases left in between. CDR1 and CDR2 from the germline V gene are SEHNR and FQNEAQ (reference sequence). This chain's CDR3 is CASSRAPTRGEQYF. CDR3 sequence (DNA): TGTGCCAGCAGTCGAGCCCCCACGCGCGGCGAGCAGTACTTC. Full variable domain (missing parts from reference TRBV7-9 and TRBJ2-7): DTGVSQNPRHKITKRGQNVTFRCDPISEHNRLYWYRQTLGQGPEFLTYFQNEAQLEKSRLLSDRFSAERPKGSFSTLEIQRTEQGDSAMYLCASSRAPTRGEQYFGPGTRLTVT.

This sequence joins TRBV4-3 and TRBJ1-2, with TRBD1 matching over 7 bases. The CDR3 length is 14 residues. In germline, CDR1 is LGHNA, CDR2 YSLEER. V was pared by 7 bases and J by 3 bases, with 8 bases of the junction left unmatched. The CDR3 here is CASTPGQAHYGYTF. CDR3 DNA: TGCGCCAGCACTCCAGGACAGGCGCACTATGGCTACACCTTC.

The gene calls are TRBV10-3 and TRBJ2-7, with D perhaps TRBD2 (5 bases). This CDR3 region has 14 residues. The V gene's germline CDR1 is ENHRY and CDR2 SYGVKD. Between the trimmed V and J ends, which lost 4 bases and 5 bases, there was a span of 15 bases. In nucleotides, the CDR3 is TGTGCCATCAGTGCCGGGGTTGGGAAGGACGAGCAGTACTTC. It translates to CAISAGVGKDEQYF.

The chain uses TRBV27 and TRBJ1-5; D not resolved. CDR3 length: 15 amino acids. Germline V gene sequence: CDR1 MNHEY, CDR2 SMNVEV (reference sequence). Trimming removed 3 bases from V and 3 bases from J, with 12 bases in between. The CDR3 reads CASSFVGIANQPQHF. The CDR3 DNA is TGTGCCAGCAGTTTTGTCGGGATCGCCAATCAGCCCCAGCATTTT.

The chain recombines TRBV4-1 with TRBJ1-2; TRBD1 aligns across 7 bases. After removal of 4 bases from V and 7 bases from J, the junction contained 6 bases not matched to a gene. CDR3 length: 13 residues. Per the germline V gene, CDR1 is MGHRA and CDR2 is YSYEKL. The CDR3, as DNA: TGCGCCAGCAGCCCCACAGGGGTGAGTGGCTACACCTTC. Translation gives CASSPTGVSGYTF.

This clone was found once. The rearrangement joins TRBV13 to TRBJ1-5; D is undetermined. V lost 0 bases and J 11 bases, leaving 11 bases between the germline ends. The CDR3 has 13 residues. CDR1 PRHDT and CDR2 FYEKMQ come from the germline V gene (reference sequence). CDR3 DNA sequence: TGTGCCAGCAGCTTAGGCCTCGGTTGGTCCCAGCATTTT. Protein: CASSLGLGWSQHF.

The gene calls are TRBV15 and TRBJ1-1; 8 bases line up with TRBD1. In germline, CDR1 is LNHNV, CDR2 YYDKDF (reference sequence). V trimming: 5 bases; J trimming: 1 base; junction bases outside the gene matches: 6. CDR3 length equals 15 residues. CDR3 DNA: TGTGCCACCAGCGGTTGGACAGGGAAGAACACTGAAGCTTTCTTT. It encodes CATSGWTGKNTEAFF.

The chain uses TRBV7-2 and TRBJ1-1; possibly TRBD1 for D (6 bases). The CDR3 consists of 14 residues. Trimming pared 5 bases from V and 4 bases from J, leaving 14 bases between. Germline values: CDR1 SGHTA, CDR2 FQGNSA. CDR3 amino acids: CASSPSTGTTEAFF. The CDR3 DNA sequence: TGTGCCAGCAGCCCTAGTACAGGGACCACTGAAGCTTTCTTT. Supplemented by reference TRBV7-2 and TRBJ1-1, the full variable domain reads GAGVSQSPSNKVTEKGKDVELRCDPISGHTALYWYRQSLGQGLEFLIYFQGNSAPDKSGLPSDRFSAERTGGSVSTLTIQRTQQEDSAVYLCASSPSTGTTEAFFGQGTRLTVV.

This clone appeared once. As DNA, the CDR3 is TGTGCCAGCAGTTCTCTGGACAGGGTTGGCCGGGAGACCCAGTACTTC. Translation gives CASSSLDRVGRETQYF. V gene TRBV7-6 combines with J gene TRBJ2-5; 8 nucleotides line up with TRBD1. After removal of 6 bases from V and 5 bases from J, the junction contained 14 bases not matched to a gene. In germline, CDR1 is SGHVS, CDR2 FNYEAQ. This CDR3 spans 16 amino acids.